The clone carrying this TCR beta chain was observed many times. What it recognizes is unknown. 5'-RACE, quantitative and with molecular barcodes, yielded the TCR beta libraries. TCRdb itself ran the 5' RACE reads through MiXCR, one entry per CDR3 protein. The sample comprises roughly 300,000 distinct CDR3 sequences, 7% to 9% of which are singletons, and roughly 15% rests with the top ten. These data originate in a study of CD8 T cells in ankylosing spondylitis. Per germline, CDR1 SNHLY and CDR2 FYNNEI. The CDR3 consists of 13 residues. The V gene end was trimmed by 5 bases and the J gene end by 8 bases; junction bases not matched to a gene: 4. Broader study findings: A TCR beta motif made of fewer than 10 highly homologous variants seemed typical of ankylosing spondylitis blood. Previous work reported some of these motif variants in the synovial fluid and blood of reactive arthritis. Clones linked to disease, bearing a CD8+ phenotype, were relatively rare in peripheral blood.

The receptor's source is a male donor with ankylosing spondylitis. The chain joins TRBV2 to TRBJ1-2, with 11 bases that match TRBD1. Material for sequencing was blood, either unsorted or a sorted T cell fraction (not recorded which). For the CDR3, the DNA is TGTGCCAGCAGTCAGGACAGGGGGCGAGGCTACACCTTC. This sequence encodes CASSQDRGRGYTF.